The rows below give T cell receptor beta chains drawn from one sample of a study of shared clonotypes between healthy human individuals. The protocol was immunoSEQ multiplex PCR, while the TCRdb copy is restricted to in-frame clones and leaves out a portion. The sample has around 990,000 clones, approximately 75% seen once. Sequencing used memory CD4+ T cells from PBMCs. These receptors were taken from a young man in good health. Some clones in this sample may be carry-over from other donors' samples. CDR3s include the opening cysteine and the closing phenylalanine or tryptophan. D genes are given only for firm matches. Clone size, where shown, is once, few, many, or a class for clones that have expanded.

TRBJ2-7 TRBV5-1 . . CASSLGLGAITYEQYF TGCGCCAGCAGCTTGGGTCTTGGGGCGATTACCTACGAGCAGTACTTC
TRBJ2-7 TRBV10-2 . . CASSTLIYYEQYF TGCGCCAGCAGTACCTTAATATACTACGAGCAGTACTTC
TRBJ2-1 TRBV5-6 . TRBD2 CASSIGTKVLWDEQFF TGTGCCAGCAGCATCGGGACTAAAGTACTCTGGGATGAGCAGTTCTTC
TRBJ1-4 TRBV7-2 . . CASSPRGGEREKLFF TGTGCCAGCAGCCCCCGGGGGGGGGAGCGTGAAAAACTGTTTTTT
TRBJ2-7 TRBV5-8 few TRBD1 CATTLRDRVYEQYF TGTGCCACCACGCTCCGGGACAGGGTTTACGAGCAGTACTTC
TRBJ1-5 TRBV10-3 once . CAISGLGGQRESQHF TGTGCCATCAGTGGCCTCGGGGGGCAGCGGGAGTCCCAGCATTTT
TRBJ1-1 TRBV28 . TRBD1 CASTGALVMNTEAFF TGTGCATCTACAGGGGCCCTTGTTATGAACACTGAAGCTTTCTTT
TRBJ2-7 TRBV28 . . CASSTFLGSEQYF TGTGCCAGCAGTACCTTCCTGGGATCCGAGCAGTACTTC
TRBJ1-1 TRBV7-9 . . CASTTIGNTEAFF TGTGCCAGCACCACCATTGGGAACACTGAAGCTTTCTTT
TRBJ1-1 TRBV29-1 . . CSVASGASNTEAFF TGCAGCGTCGCCTCCGGGGCGTCTAACACTGAAGCTTTCTTT
TRBJ2-3 TRBV7-3 . TRBD2 CASSPGGLASTDTQYF TGTGCCAGCAGCCCGGGGGGACTAGCGAGCACAGATACGCAGTATTTT
TRBJ2-5 TRBV28 . TRBD2 CASSLPVGGWKTQYF TGTGCCAGCAGTTTACCCGTGGGGGGGTGGAAGACCCAGTACTTC
TRBJ1-1 TRBV6-5 . TRBD1 CASSYDPDRARPEAFF TGTGCCAGCAGTTATGATCCGGACAGGGCGAGGCCTGAAGCTTTCTTT
TRBJ2-6 TRBV14 . . CASSFWEGANVLTF TGTGCCAGCAGCTTCTGGGAAGGGGCCAACGTCCTGACTTTC
TRBJ2-3 TRBV2 . TRBD2 CASSGGSPADTQYF TGTGCCAGCAGTGGCGGGAGTCCGGCAGATACGCAGTATTTT
TRBJ1-3 TRBV6-1 . . CASKVDTIYF TGTGCCAGCAAGGTGGACACCATATATTTT
TRBJ1-2 TRBV4-1 few TRBD1 CASSQPGQADYGYTF TGCGCCAGCAGCCAGCCGGGACAGGCAGACTATGGCTACACCTTC
TRBJ1-2 TRBV19 . . CASSKNRVYGYTF TGTGCCAGTAGCAAAAACAGGGTCTATGGCTACACCTTC
TRBJ2-7 TRBV19 few . CASSGPYGQYF TGTGCCAGTAGTGGTCCCTACGGGCAGTACTTC
TRBJ2-7 TRBV2 once . CASTNGPDYEQYF TGTGCCAGCACCAATGGCCCAGATTACGAGCAGTACTTC
TRBJ1-3 TRBV6-5 . TRBD1 CASSDRGFSGNTIYF TGTGCCAGCAGCGACAGGGGGTTCTCTGGAAACACCATATATTTT
TRBJ2-7 TRBV2 . TRBD1 CASSDRTGREQYF TGTGCCAGCAGTGATCGGACAGGGCGGGAGCAGTACTTC
TRBJ1-4 TRBV7-9 . TRBD1 CASSPGGAKEEKLFF TGTGCCAGCAGCCCAGGGGGCGCGAAGGAAGAAAAACTGTTTTTT
TRBJ1-3 TRBV7-2 . . CASSLAPGGRNTIYF TGTGCCAGCAGCTTAGCCCCTGGGGGTAGAAACACCATATATTTT
TRBJ2-7 TRBV5-4 . . CASSNTGEQYF TGTGCCAGCAGCAATACCGGGGAGCAGTACTTC
TRBJ1-1 TRBV5-1 . . CASSWVEATEAFF TGCGCCAGCAGCTGGGTGGAAGCTACTGAAGCTTTCTTT
TRBJ1-2 TRBV28 . . CASSPPTHYGYTF TGTGCCAGCAGTCCTCCCACACATTATGGCTACACCTTC
TRBJ2-7 TRBV13 . . CASSLGPGRALPYEQYF TGTGCCAGCAGCTTAGGCCCTGGGCGAGCCCTTCCCTACGAGCAGTACTTC
TRBJ1-1 TRBV28 many . CASRTRTVGTEAFF TGTGCCAGCAGGACAAGGACTGTGGGCACTGAAGCTTTCTTT